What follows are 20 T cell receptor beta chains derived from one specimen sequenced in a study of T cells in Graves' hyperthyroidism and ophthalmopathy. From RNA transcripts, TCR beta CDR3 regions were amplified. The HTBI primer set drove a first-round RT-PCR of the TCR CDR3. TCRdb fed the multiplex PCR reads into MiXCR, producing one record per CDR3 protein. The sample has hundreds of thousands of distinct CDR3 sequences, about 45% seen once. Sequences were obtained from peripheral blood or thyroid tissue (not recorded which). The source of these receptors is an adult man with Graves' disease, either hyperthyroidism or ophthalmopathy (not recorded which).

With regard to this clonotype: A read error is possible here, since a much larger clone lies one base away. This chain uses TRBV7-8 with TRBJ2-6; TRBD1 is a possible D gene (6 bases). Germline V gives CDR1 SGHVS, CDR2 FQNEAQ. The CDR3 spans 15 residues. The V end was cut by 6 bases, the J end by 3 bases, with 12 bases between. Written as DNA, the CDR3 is TGTGCCAGCAGACCACAGGGCTTTGGGGCCAACGTCCTGACTTTC. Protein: CASRPQGFGANVLTF.

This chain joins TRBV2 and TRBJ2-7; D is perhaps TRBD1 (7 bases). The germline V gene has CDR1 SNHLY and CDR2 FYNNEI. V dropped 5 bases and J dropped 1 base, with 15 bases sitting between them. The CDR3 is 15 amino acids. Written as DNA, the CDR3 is TGTGCCAGCAGTTACACGCAGGGGGGATCCTACGAGCAGTACTTC. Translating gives CASSYTQGGSYEQYF.

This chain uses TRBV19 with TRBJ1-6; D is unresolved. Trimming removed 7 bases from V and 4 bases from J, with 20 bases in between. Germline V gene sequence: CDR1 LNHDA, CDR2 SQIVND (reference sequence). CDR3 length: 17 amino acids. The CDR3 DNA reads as TGTGCCAGTACCCCCGACCCCTCGGGCGGATATAATTCACCCCTCCACTTT. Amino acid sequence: CASTPDPSGGYNSPLHF.

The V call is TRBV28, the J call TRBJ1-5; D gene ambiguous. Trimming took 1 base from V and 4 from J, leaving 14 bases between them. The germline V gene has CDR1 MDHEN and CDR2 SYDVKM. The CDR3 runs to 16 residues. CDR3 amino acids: CASSLSGRGGNQPQHF. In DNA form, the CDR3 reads TGTGCCAGCAGTTTATCCGGCAGAGGTGGAAATCAGCCCCAGCATTTT.

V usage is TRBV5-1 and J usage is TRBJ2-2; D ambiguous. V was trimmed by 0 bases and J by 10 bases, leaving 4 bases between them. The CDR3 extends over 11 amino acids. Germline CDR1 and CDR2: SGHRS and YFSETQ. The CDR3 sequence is CASSLAVELFF. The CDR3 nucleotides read TGCGCCAGCAGCTTGGCCGTGGAGCTGTTTTTT.

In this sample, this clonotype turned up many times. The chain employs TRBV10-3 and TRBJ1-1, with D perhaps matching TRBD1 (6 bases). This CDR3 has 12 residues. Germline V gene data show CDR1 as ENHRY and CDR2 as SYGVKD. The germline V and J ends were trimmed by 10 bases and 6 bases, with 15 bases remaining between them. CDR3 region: CATRGGGSEAFF. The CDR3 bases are TGTGCCACCAGGGGAGGAGGCTCTGAAGCTTTCTTT.

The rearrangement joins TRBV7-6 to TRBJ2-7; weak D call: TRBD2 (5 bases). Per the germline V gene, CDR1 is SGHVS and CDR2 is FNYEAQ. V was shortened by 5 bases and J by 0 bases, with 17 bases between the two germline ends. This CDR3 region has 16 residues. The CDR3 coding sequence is TGTGCCAGCAGCCAAGAAGGGAGCCGGGCCTCCTACGAGCAGTACTTC. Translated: CASSQEGSRASYEQYF.

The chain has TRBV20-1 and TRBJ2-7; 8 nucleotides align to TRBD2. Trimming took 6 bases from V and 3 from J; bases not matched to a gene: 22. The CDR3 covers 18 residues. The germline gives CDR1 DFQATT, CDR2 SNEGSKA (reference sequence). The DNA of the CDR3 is TGCAGTGCCCCTTCGGCGTCGAGCGGGAGTAGTCCATTCTACGAGCAGTACTTC. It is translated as CSAPSASSGSSPFYEQYF.

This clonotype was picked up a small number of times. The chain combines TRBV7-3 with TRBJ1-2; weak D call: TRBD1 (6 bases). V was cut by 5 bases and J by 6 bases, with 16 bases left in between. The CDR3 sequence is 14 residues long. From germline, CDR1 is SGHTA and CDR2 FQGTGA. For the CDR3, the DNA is TGTGCCAGCAGCCCCAGCGGGGGCGCGGATGGCTACACCTTC. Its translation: CASSPSGGADGYTF.

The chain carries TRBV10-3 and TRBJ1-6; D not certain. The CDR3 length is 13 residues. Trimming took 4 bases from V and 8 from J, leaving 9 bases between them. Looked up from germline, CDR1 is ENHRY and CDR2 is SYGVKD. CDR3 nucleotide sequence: TGTGCCATCAGTGTCACTTACGATTCACCCCTCCACTTT. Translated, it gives CAISVTYDSPLHF.

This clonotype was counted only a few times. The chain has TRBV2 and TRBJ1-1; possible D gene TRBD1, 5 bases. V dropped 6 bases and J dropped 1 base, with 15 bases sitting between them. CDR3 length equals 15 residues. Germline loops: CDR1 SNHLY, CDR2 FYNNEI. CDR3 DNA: TGTGCCAGCAGCCAAGATTCCAGGGCGAACACTGAAGCTTTCTTT. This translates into CASSQDSRANTEAFF.

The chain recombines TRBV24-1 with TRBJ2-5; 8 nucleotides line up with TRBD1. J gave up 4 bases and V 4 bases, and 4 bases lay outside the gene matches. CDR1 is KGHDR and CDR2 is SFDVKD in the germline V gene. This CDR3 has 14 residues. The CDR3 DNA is TGTGCCACCAGTGAACACGGGACAGGAGAGACCCAGTACTTC. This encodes CATSEHGTGETQYF.

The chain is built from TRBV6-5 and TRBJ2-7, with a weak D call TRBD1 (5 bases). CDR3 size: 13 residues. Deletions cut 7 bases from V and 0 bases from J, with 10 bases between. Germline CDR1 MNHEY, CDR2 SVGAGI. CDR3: CASTHRSSYEQYF. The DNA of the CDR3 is TGTGCCAGCACCCACAGGAGCTCCTACGAGCAGTACTTC.

CDR3 region: CGAWGVGEQYF. The CDR3 DNA is TGTGGGGCCTGGGGTGTCGGCGAGCAGTACTTC. The gene calls are TRBV24-1 and TRBJ2-7; no clear D gene. Germline V lookup: CDR1 KGHDR, CDR2 SFDVKD. This CDR3 has 11 amino acids.

The CDR3 reads CASSQGRISGNTIYF. Here the CDR3 DNA reads TGTGCCAGCAGCCAAGGACGGATCTCTGGAAACACCATATATTTT. The V call is TRBV9, the J call TRBJ1-3; D unresolved. Germline V gene sequence: CDR1 SGDLS, CDR2 YYNGEE. Trimming cost V 4 bases and J 0 bases, with 11 bases left between them. This CDR3 region has 15 residues. The full variable domain, completed using reference TRBV9 and TRBJ1-3, is DSGVTQTPKHLITATGQRVTLRCSPRSGDLSVYWYQQSLDQGLQFLIQYYNGEERAKGNILERFSAQQFPDLHSELNLSSLELGDSALYFCASSQGRISGNTIYFGEGSWLTVV.

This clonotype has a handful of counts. As DNA, the CDR3 is TGTGCCAGCTGGTCGGGGACAGTGAACACTGAAGCTTTCTTT. As protein: CASWSGTVNTEAFF. The chain employs TRBV7-9 and TRBJ1-1, with 7 bases aligning to TRBD1. Germline CDR1 is SEHNR and CDR2 is FQNEAQ (reference sequence). V was clipped by 8 bases and J by 0 bases; unmatched bases: 6. The CDR3 loop spans 14 amino acids.

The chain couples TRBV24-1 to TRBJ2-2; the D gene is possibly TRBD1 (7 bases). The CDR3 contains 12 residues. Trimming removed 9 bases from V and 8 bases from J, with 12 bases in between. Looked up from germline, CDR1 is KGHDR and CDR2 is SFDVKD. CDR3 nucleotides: TGTGCCACCGGCGCGGGACAGGGGGAGCTGTTTTTT. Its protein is CATGAGQGELFF.

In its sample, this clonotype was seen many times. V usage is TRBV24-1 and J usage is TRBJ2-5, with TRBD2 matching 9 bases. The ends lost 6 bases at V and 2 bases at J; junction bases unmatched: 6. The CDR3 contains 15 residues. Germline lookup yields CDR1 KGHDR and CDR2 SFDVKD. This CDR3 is CATSLGGRAQETQYF. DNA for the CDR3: TGTGCCACCAGTCTCGGCGGGAGGGCGCAAGAGACCCAGTACTTC.

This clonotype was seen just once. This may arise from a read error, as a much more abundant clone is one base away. CDR3 sequence: CASSESGKEKLLF. In nucleotides, the CDR3 is TGCGCCAGCAGTGAGTCAGGAAAAGAAAAACTGCTTTTT. The gene calls are TRBV10-1 and TRBJ1-4; D is undetermined. The germline gives CDR1 WNHNN, CDR2 SYGVQD (reference sequence). This CDR3 is 13 amino acids long.

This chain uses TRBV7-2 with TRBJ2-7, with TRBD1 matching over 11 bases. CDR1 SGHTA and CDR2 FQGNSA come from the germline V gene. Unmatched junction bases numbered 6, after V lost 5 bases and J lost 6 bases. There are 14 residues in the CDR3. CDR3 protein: CASSLRDRGVEQYF. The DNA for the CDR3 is TGTGCCAGCAGCCTTCGGGACAGGGGGGTCGAGCAGTACTTC. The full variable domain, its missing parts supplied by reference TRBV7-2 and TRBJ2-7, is GAGVSQSPSNKVTEKGKDVELRCDPISGHTALYWYRQSLGQGLEFLIYFQGNSAPDKSGLPSDRFSAERTGGSVSTLTIQRTQQEDSAVYLCASSLRDRGVEQYFGPGTRLTVT.